Following are 5 T cell receptor beta chains from one sample sequenced in a study of shared clonotypes between healthy human individuals (dated by TCRdb to the early 2020s). The library came from the immunoSEQ multiplex PCR assay. TCRdb limited this immuneACCESS table to in-frame rearrangements with V and J called. A share of clones is missing; checked studies link under half to unresolved V genes, and the rest is unexplained. In all, the sample holds about 1.5 million clones, and under 99% of those were seen once. Jointly, the top ten make up about 0.45% of the sample. The sequenced sample consisted of naive CD4+ T cells sorted from blood. The cell subset or site label, read with the paper, signifies: CD45RA+ positively selected. These receptors all stem from a man in his thirties or forties in good health.

The genes are TRBV19 and TRBJ2-1; no definite D call. This CDR3 has 13 amino acids. V shed 1 base and J shed 8 bases, with 9 bases lying between them. Germline CDR1 reads LNHDA; CDR2 reads SQIVND (reference sequence). The CDR3 nucleotides are TGTGCCAGTAGTATAGGGGCCAGTCATGAGCAGTTCTTC. Its protein product is CASSIGASHEQFF.

V is TRBV21-1 and J is TRBJ2-3; the listed D gene, TRBD2, was not tested against the DNA. TRBV21-1 constitutes a pseudogene. The length of the CDR3 is 15 residues. The CDR3 loop is CASSHEAGGPGTQYF. Written as DNA, the CDR3 is TGTGCCAGCAGCCACGAAGCGGGAGGGCCAGGTACGCAGTATTTT.

The chain couples TRBV28 to TRBJ1-1; possibly TRBD1 for D (5 bases). Germline V gene sequence: CDR1 MDHEN, CDR2 SYDVKM. The CDR3 length is 15 residues. Trimming took off 5 bases at V and 1 base at J, with 14 bases between the two ends. As DNA, the CDR3 is TGTGCCAGCAGTCTATCCAGTGGGGGGAACACTGAAGCTTTCTTT. Encoded protein: CASSLSSGGNTEAFF. The full variable domain, rest sourced from reference TRBV28 and TRBJ1-1, is DVKVTQSSRYLVKRTGEKVFLECVQDMDHENMFWYRQDPGLGLRLIYFSYDVKMKEKGDIPEGYSVSREKKERFSLILESASTNQTSMYLCASSLSSGGNTEAFFGQGTRLTVV.

A note on this clone: At the DNA level, this CDR3 is encoded by other sequences in the same sample as well. This sequence joins TRBV18 and TRBJ2-7, with 7 positions matching TRBD1. The germline V gene encodes CDR1 KGHSH and CDR2 LQKENI. V lost 0 bases to trimming and J lost 5 bases; unmatched junction nucleotides: 1. The CDR3 runs to 13 residues. CDR3 sequence (DNA): TGTGCCAGCTCACCACCGACAGGGAACGAGCAGTACTTC. The encoded protein is CASSPPTGNEQYF.

The rearrangement links TRBV7-9 to TRBJ2-1, with TRBD1 as a possible D gene (6 bases). Germline V gene lookup returns CDR1 SEHNR and CDR2 FQNEAQ (reference sequence). The V gene lost 3 bases and the J gene lost 7 bases, with 13 bases spanning the gap. The CDR3 runs to 14 residues. This CDR3 reads CASSLAQGYNEQFF. The CDR3 bases are TGTGCCAGCAGCTTGGCCCAGGGGTATAATGAGCAGTTCTTC.